Sequencing of this T cell receptor beta chain was carried out in a study of T cells in Graves' hyperthyroidism and ophthalmopathy. As for the study in general: Peripheral blood samples were taken at initial diagnosis, prior to any treatment. General study points: Blood also showed most of the thyroid clonotypes that were expanded above 0.001. Model output signaled ophthalmopathy a median 6.5 months ahead of onset.

This clonotype was recorded many times. Its target is unknown. Patients with uncontrolled infections, other autoimmune diseases, pregnancy or lactation were excluded. Germline lookup yields CDR1 MNHNS and CDR2 SASEGT. This CDR3 contains 14 residues. V shed 8 bases and J shed 0 bases, with 11 bases lying between them. TCR beta CDR3 sequences were amplified from RNA transcripts. The TCR CDR3 was amplified in a first-round RT-PCR using the HTBI primer set. TCRdb redid the calling of the multiplex PCR reads with MiXCR, one entry per CDR3 protein. The sample includes some 360,000 distinct CDR3 sequences, around a sixth of them seen just once.

This chain joins TRBV6-1 and TRBJ1-5; no firm D call. The sample comprised blood. The clonotype comes from a middle-aged woman with Graves' ophthalmopathy. The CDR3 nucleotides are TGTGCCAGCGGGGTTTTTGATAGCAATCAGCCCCAGCATTTT. It codes for CASGVFDSNQPQHF.